One sample yielded the 8 T cell receptor beta chains listed below, sequenced in a study of T cells in Graves' hyperthyroidism and ophthalmopathy. The CDR3 regions of TCR beta were amplified from RNA transcripts. TCR CDR3 underwent first-round RT-PCR with the HTBI primer set. A single record per CDR3 protein comes from TCRdb applying MiXCR to the multiplex PCR reads. There are around 560,000 distinct CDR3 sequences in the sample; 16% occur only once, and about 20% lies in the top ten. Sequencing was carried out using blood. The receptor source for this set is a woman under 30 with Graves' hyperthyroidism.

This clonotype was detected many times. V gene TRBV6-1 combines with J gene TRBJ1-4; tentatively, D is TRBD1 (5 bases). The CDR3 extends over 15 amino acids. V lost 4 bases to trimming and J lost 0 bases, with 9 bases between them. Germline assignment: CDR1 MNHNS and CDR2 SASEGT. DNA of the CDR3: TGTGCCAGCAGTGGGGGGAGGGCAACTAATGAAAAACTGTTTTTT. This gives the protein CASSGGRATNEKLFF.

This clonotype was seen many times. The chain joins TRBV2 to TRBJ2-2; a weak D match, TRBD1 (5 bases). The germline V and J ends were trimmed by 2 bases and 2 bases, with 6 bases remaining between them. CDR3 length: 14 amino acids. Germline V CDR1 and CDR2: SNHLY, FYNNEI. The CDR3 sequence is CASSERGNTGELFF. Here the CDR3 DNA reads TGTGCCAGCAGTGAAAGGGGCAACACCGGGGAGCTGTTTTTT.

This clonotype showed up just a few times. The V call is TRBV6-2 or TRBV6-3, the J call TRBJ2-3; a possible D gene is TRBD2 (5 bases). Germline CDR1 reads MNHEY; CDR2 reads SVGEGT. With 3 bases removed from V and 3 bases from J, the gap between germline ends came to 13 bases. The CDR3 runs to 15 residues. The CDR3 here is CASSYDGVGTDTQYF. The CDR3, as DNA: TGTGCCAGCAGTTATGACGGGGTGGGGACAGATACGCAGTATTTT.

The chain joins TRBV10-3 to TRBJ2-5, with D maybe TRBD1 (6 bases). The V gene lost 6 bases and the J gene lost 5 bases, with 19 bases spanning the gap. This CDR3 is built from 15 residues. Germline CDR1 ENHRY, CDR2 SYGVKD. CDR3 sequence (DNA): TGTGCCATCAGATCAGGGACACCCGACCGGGAGACCCAGTACTTC. Translated: CAIRSGTPDRETQYF.

The chain carries TRBV19 and TRBJ1-4; D perhaps matches TRBD1 (5 bases). The CDR3 covers 13 residues. The V end lost 11 bases, the J end lost 6 bases, and 16 bases lay between the germline ends. Germline V CDR1 and CDR2: LNHDA, SQIVND (reference sequence). CDR3 loop: CAAGGLRDEKLFF. The CDR3 bases are TGTGCCGCCGGGGGACTGCGGGATGAAAAACTGTTTTTT.

This clonotype was counted many times. The chain recombines TRBV7-2 with TRBJ2-5; perhaps TRBD2 as D (6 bases). Germline lookup yields CDR1 SGHTA and CDR2 FQGNSA. V lost 3 bases to trimming and J lost 4 bases, with 15 bases between them. The CDR3 spans 15 residues. The chain's CDR3 is CASSLLGGTGETQYF. CDR3 in DNA: TGTGCCAGCAGCTTGCTCGGCGGGACGGGAGAGACCCAGTACTTC.

This clonotype has just a few counts. This chain connects TRBV6-5 to TRBJ1-6; 7 nucleotides line up with TRBD1. The CDR3 sequence is 15 residues long. J was trimmed by 7 bases and V by 6 bases; bases with no gene match: 9. In germline, CDR1 is MNHEY, CDR2 SVGAGI. The CDR3 coding sequence is TGTGCCAGCAGCTACGACAGGGCGCGGAATTCACCCCTCCACTTT. Its protein product is CASSYDRARNSPLHF.

This clonotype has ten or more counts. This rearrangement joins TRBV5-6 to TRBJ2-1; 8 bases are shared with TRBD2. This CDR3 spans 13 amino acids. The germline CDR1 and CDR2 sequences are SGHDT and YYEEEE. V was clipped by 4 bases and J by 4 bases; unmatched bases: 1. This chain's CDR3 is CASSGGGYNEQFF. In DNA, the CDR3 is TGTGCCAGCAGCGGCGGGGGGTACAATGAGCAGTTCTTC.